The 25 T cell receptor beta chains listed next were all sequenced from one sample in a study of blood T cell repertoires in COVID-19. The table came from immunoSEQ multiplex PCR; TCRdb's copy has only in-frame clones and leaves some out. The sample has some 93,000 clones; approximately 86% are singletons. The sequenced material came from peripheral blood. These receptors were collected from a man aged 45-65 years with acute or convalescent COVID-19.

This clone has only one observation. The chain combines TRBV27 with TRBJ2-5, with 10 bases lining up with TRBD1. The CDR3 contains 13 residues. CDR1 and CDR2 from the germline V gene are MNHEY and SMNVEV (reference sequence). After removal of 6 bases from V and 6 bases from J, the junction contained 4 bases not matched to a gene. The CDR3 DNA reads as TGTGCCAGCAGCCGGGACAGGGGTCAGACCCAGTACTTC. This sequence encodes CASSRDRGQTQYF.

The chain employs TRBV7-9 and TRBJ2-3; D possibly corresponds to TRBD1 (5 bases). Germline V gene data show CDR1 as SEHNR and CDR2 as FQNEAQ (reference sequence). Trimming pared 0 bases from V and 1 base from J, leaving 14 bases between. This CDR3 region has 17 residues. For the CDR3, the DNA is TGTGCCAGCAGCTTAGCGTATCAGGGAAGAGGCACAGATACGCAGTATTTT. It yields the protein CASSLAYQGRGTDTQYF.

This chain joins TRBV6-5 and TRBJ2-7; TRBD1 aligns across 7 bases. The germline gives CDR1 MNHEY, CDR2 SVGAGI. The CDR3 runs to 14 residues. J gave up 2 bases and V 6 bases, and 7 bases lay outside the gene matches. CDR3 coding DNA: TGTGCCAGCAGCCGGACAGGTGGACCCTACGAGCAGTACTTC. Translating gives CASSRTGGPYEQYF.

In nucleotides, the CDR3 is TGTGCCAGCAGCGGCTACAGGGGTAGCCGCACAGATACGCAGTATTTT. Its protein product is CASSGYRGSRTDTQYF. This rearrangement joins TRBV9 to TRBJ2-3, with 7 bases matching TRBD1. V shed 3 bases and J 1 base; nucleotides not matched to a gene: 8. The CDR3 spans 16 residues. Germline assignment: CDR1 SGDLS and CDR2 YYNGEE.

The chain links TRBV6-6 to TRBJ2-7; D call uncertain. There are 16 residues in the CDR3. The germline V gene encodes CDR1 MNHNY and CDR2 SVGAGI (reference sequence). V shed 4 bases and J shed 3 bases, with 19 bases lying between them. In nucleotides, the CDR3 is TGTGCCAGCAGTTCCCCTACAGAGTTTAAGGTCTACGAGCAGTACTTC. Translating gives CASSSPTEFKVYEQYF.

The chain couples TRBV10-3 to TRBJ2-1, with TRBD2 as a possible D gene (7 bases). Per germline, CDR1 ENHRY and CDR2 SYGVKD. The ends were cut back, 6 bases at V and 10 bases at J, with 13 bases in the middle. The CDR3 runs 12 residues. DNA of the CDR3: TGTGCCATCAGAGGGGGGGGCCAGGAGCAGTTCTTC. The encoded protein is CAIRGGGQEQFF.

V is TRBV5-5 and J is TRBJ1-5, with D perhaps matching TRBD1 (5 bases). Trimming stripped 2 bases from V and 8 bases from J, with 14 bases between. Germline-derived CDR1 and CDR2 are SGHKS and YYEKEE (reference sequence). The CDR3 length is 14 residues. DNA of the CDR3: TGTGCCAGCAGCTTAGGGGCCAGGGATGAGCCCCAGCATTTT. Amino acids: CASSLGARDEPQHF.

CDR3 bases: TGTGCCAGCAGCCAAGGGACAGGGGGCCACACGAGGTATCAGCCCCAGCATTTT. It encodes CASSQGTGGHTRYQPQHF. The genes are TRBV3-1 (or the pseudogene TRBV3-2) and TRBJ1-5, with 11 bases lining up with TRBD1. The CDR3 has 18 amino acids. CDR1 is LGHDT and CDR2 is YNNKEL in the germline V gene (reference sequence). Trimming took 1 base from V and 5 from J; bases not matched to a gene: 10.

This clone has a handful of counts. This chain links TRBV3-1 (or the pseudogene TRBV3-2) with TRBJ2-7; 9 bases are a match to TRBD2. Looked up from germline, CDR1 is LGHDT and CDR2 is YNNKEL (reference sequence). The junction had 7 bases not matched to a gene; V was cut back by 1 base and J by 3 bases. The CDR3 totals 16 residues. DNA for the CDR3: TGTGCCAGCAGCCAAGGAGGTCTACTAGCGGGCTACGAGCAGTACTTC. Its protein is CASSQGGLLAGYEQYF.

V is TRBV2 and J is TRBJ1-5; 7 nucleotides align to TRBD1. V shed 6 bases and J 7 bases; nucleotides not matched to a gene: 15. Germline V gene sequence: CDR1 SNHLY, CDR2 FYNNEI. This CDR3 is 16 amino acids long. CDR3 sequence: CASSSSRTGNRQPQHF. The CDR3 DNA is TGTGCCAGCAGCTCTTCCCGGACAGGCAATAGGCAGCCCCAGCATTTT.

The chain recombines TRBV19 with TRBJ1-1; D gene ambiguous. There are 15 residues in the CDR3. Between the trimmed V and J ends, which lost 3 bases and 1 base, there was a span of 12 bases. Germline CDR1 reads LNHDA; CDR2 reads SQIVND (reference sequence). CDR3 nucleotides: TGTGCCAGTAGTATTGGCGGGCCGGGGAACACTGAAGCTTTCTTT. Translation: CASSIGGPGNTEAFF.

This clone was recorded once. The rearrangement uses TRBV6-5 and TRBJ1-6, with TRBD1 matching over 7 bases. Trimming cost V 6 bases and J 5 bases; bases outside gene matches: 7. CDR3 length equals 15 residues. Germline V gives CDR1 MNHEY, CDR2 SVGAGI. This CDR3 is CASSEGDRHNSPLHF. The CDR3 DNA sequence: TGTGCCAGCAGCGAGGGGGACAGACATAATTCACCCCTCCACTTT.

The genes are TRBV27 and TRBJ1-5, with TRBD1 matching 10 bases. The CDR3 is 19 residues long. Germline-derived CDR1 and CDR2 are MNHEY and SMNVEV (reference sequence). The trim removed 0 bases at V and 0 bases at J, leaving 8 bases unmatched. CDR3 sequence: CASSLSGQGKPYSNQPQHF. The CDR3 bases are TGTGCCAGCAGTTTATCGGGACAGGGGAAACCCTATAGCAATCAGCCCCAGCATTTT.

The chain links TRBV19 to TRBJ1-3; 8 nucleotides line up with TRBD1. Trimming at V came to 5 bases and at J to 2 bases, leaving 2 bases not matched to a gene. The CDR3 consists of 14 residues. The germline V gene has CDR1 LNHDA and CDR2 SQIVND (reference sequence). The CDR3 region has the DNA TGTGCCAGTAGTCAGGGGGCGACTGGAAACACCATATATTTT. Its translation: CASSQGATGNTIYF.

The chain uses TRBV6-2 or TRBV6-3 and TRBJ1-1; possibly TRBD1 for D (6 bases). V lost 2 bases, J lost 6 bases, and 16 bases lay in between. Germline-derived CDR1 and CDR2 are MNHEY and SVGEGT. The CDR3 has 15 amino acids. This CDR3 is CASSYPKGVTAEAFF. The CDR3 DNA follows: TGTGCCAGCAGTTACCCTAAGGGGGTGACGGCTGAAGCTTTCTTT.

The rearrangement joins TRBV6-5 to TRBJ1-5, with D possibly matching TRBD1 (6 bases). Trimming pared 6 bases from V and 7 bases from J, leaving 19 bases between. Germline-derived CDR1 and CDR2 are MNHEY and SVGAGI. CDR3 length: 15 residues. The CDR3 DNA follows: TGTGCCAGCAGCCCACAGCGGGGGGCGAGACAGCCCCAGCATTTT. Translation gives CASSPQRGARQPQHF.

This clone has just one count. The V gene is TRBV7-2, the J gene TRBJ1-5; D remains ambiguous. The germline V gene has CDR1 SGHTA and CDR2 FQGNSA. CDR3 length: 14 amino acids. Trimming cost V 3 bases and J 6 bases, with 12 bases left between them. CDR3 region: CASSFRQAGQPQHF. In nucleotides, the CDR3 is TGTGCCAGCAGCTTTCGGCAGGCGGGTCAGCCCCAGCATTTT.

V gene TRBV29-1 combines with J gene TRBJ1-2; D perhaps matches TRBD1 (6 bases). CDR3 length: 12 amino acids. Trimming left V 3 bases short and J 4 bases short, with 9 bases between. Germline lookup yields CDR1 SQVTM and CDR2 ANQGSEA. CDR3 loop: CSVDGGTYGYTF. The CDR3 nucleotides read TGCAGCGTTGATGGGGGCACCTATGGCTACACCTTC.

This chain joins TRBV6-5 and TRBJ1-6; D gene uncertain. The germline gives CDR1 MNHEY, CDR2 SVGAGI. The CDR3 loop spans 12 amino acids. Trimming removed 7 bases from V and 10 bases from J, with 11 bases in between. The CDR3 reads CASNRLGSPLHF. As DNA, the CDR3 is TGTGCCAGCAACAGACTAGGCTCACCCCTCCACTTT.

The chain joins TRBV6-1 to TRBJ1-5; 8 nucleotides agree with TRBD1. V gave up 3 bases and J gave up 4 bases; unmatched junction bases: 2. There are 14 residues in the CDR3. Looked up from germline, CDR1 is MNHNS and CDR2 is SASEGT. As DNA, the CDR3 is TGTGCCAGCAGTGAGGGACAGGAGAATCAGCCCCAGCATTTT. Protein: CASSEGQENQPQHF.

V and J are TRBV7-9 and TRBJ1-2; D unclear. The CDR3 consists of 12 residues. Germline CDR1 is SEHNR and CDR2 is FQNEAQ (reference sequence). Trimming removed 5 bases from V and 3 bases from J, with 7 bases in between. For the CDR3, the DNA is TGTGCCAGCAGCCAAATCCACTATGGCTACACCTTC. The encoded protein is CASSQIHYGYTF.

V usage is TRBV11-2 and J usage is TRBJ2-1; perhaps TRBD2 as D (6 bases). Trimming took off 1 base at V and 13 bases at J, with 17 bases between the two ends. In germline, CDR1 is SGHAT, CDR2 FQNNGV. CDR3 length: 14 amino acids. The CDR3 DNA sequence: TGTGCCAGCAGCTTAGTTACTAGCTCCAGTCATCAGTTCTTC. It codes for CASSLVTSSSHQFF.

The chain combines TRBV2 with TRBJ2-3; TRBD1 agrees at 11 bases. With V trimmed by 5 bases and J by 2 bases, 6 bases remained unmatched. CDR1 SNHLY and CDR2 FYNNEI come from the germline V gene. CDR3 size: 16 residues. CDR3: CASSPGTGGVTDTQYF. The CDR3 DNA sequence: TGTGCCAGCAGTCCCGGGACAGGGGGAGTCACAGATACGCAGTATTTT.

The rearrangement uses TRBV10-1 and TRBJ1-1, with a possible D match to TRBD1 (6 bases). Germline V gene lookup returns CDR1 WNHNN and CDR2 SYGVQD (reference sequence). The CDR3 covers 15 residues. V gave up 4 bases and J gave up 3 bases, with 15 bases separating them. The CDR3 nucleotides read TGCGCCAGCAGTGGGCGGGGGGCGGTACACACTGAAGCTTTCTTT. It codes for CASSGRGAVHTEAFF.

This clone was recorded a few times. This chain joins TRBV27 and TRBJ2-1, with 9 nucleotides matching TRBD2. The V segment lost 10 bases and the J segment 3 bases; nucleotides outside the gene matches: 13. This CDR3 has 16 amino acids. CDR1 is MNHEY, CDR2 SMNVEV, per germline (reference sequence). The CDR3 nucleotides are TGTGCCACCTCAACTAGCGGGCAGTCTTTCTACAATGAGCAGTTCTTC. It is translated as CATSTSGQSFYNEQFF.